These 16 T cell receptor beta chains originate from one sample sequenced in a study of vaccination and CD4 T cells after COVID-19. TCRdb passed the PCR reads through MiXCR, listing each CDR3 protein once. The table shows about 24,000 distinct CDR3 sequences, with 45% to 60% occurring only once. Sequenced here: CD4+ T cells from blood, sampled before SARS-CoV-2 vaccination. The receptor set was obtained from a human donor who had recovered from COVID-19.

The chain employs TRBV28 and TRBJ1-1; D gene uncertain. This CDR3 is built from 15 residues. V lost 6 bases and J lost 4, with 18 bases in between. In germline, CDR1 is MDHEN, CDR2 SYDVKM. The CDR3 nucleotides are TGTGCCAGCAGCCAATACGGGGATTTGGGCACTGAAGCTTTCTTT. This sequence encodes CASSQYGDLGTEAFF.

This rearrangement joins TRBV12-3 or TRBV12-4 to TRBJ1-5; 10 nucleotides match TRBD1. The CDR3 loop spans 15 amino acids. V trimming: 5 bases; J trimming: 9 bases; junction bases outside the gene matches: 10. CDR3 sequence: CASSPRDRGRRPQHF. The CDR3 DNA follows: TGTGCCAGCAGTCCCCGGGACAGGGGTCGCCGGCCCCAGCATTTT.

The chain recombines TRBV20-1 with TRBJ1-4; the match to TRBD1 covers 9 bases. The CDR3 runs to 13 residues. The V gene's germline CDR1 is DFQATT and CDR2 SNEGSKA (reference sequence). Trimming removed 5 bases from V and 8 bases from J; junction bases left unmatched: 6. The DNA of the CDR3 is TGCAGTGCTCCAACAGGGGGCGACGAAAAACTGTTTTTT. Encoded protein: CSAPTGGDEKLFF.

The chain uses TRBV6-2 or TRBV6-3 and TRBJ2-5, with D unresolved. CDR3 length: 14 amino acids. With 7 bases removed from V and 4 bases from J, the gap between germline ends came to 16 bases. The germline V gene has CDR1 MNHEY and CDR2 SVGEGT. The CDR3 DNA is TGTGCCAGCACCCAACCCCAGGCCAGAGAGACCCAGTACTTC. Amino acids: CASTQPQARETQYF.

V usage is TRBV5-6 and J usage is TRBJ2-3; TRBD1 is a possible D gene (5 bases). The CDR3 contains 14 residues. The V end lost 1 base, the J end lost 4 bases, and 10 bases lay between the germline ends. Per the germline V gene, CDR1 is SGHDT and CDR2 is YYEEEE. CDR3 loop: CASSLSRVADTQYF. The CDR3 DNA is TGTGCCAGCAGCTTGTCCAGGGTGGCAGATACGCAGTATTTT.

This clonotype was seen a handful of times. The CDR3 coding sequence is TGTGCCAGCATGTCGTCGGGGGGGCGAGAGACCCAGTACTTC. Residues: CASMSSGGRETQYF. The chain carries TRBV27 and TRBJ2-5; 8 bases match TRBD2. This CDR3 contains 14 residues. Germline lookup yields CDR1 MNHEY and CDR2 SMNVEV (reference sequence). The J segment lost 4 bases and the V segment lost 7 bases, leaving 8 bases of the junction unmatched.

V and J are TRBV20-1 and TRBJ2-3, with 7 bases that match TRBD2. CDR1 is DFQATT, CDR2 SNEGSKA, per germline (reference sequence). This CDR3 is 16 amino acids long. V shed 1 base and J 4 bases; nucleotides not matched to a gene: 11. The CDR3 bases are TGCAGTGCTAGAGTCAGCGGGATCACCTTATCAGATACGCAGTATTTT. This sequence encodes CSARVSGITLSDTQYF.

This clonotype was picked up a small number of times. The genes are TRBV7-8 and TRBJ2-2, with TRBD2 as a possible D gene (5 bases). The CDR3 contains 18 residues. Germline-derived CDR1 and CDR2 are SGHVS and FQNEAQ. The V end lost 2 bases, the J end lost 0 bases, and 16 bases lay between the germline ends. CDR3 DNA sequence: TGTGCCAGCAGCTTATCCAGGTATCAAGCGGCGAACACCGGGGAGCTGTTTTTT. This sequence encodes CASSLSRYQAANTGELFF. Drawing the rest from reference TRBV7-8 and TRBJ2-2, the complete variable domain is GAGVSQSPRYKVAKRGQDVALRCDPISGHVSLFWYQQALGQGPEFLTYFQNEAQLDKSGLPSDRFFAERPEGSVSTLKIQRTQQEDSAVYLCASSLSRYQAANTGELFFGEGSRLTVL.

The V call is TRBV20-1, the J call TRBJ2-1; D is undetermined. V lost 5 bases to trimming and J lost 6 bases, with 5 bases between them. The CDR3 is 10 amino acids. The V gene's germline CDR1 is DFQATT and CDR2 SNEGSKA (reference sequence). The CDR3 loop is CSALGNEQFF. The CDR3 DNA reads TGCAGTGCTCTAGGCAATGAGCAGTTCTTC.

The table lists this clonotype with a count of one. The J gene is TRBJ1-5, the V gene TRBV7-2; D unclear. V was cut by 1 base and J by 5 bases, with 9 bases left in between. The CDR3 extends over 14 amino acids. Germline-derived CDR1 and CDR2 are SGHTA and FQGNSA. The CDR3 is CASSLESGDQPQHF. The CDR3, as DNA: TGTGCCAGCAGCTTAGAATCGGGAGATCAGCCCCAGCATTTT.

The rearrangement uses TRBV2 and TRBJ1-5, with 7 bases aligning to TRBD1. The CDR3 runs to 15 residues. V dropped 7 bases and J dropped 4; count of bases not matched to a gene: 10. Germline V gives CDR1 SNHLY, CDR2 FYNNEI. CDR3 nucleotide sequence: TGTGCCAGCACCTCTTGGGACAGCAATAATCAGCCCCAGCATTTT. Protein sequence: CASTSWDSNNQPQHF.

The chain joins TRBV2 to TRBJ1-5; possibly TRBD1 for D (5 bases). The germline V and J ends were trimmed by 2 bases and 4 bases, with 12 bases remaining between them. CDR3 length: 15 amino acids. CDR1 SNHLY and CDR2 FYNNEI come from the germline V gene. The CDR3 region is CASSEIGVGNQPQHF. CDR3 coding DNA: TGTGCCAGCAGTGAAATAGGGGTGGGAAATCAGCCCCAGCATTTT.

The chain is built from TRBV27 and TRBJ1-1; no definite D call. Germline loops: CDR1 MNHEY, CDR2 SMNVEV (reference sequence). Between the trimmed V and J ends, which lost 3 bases and 1 base, there was a span of 6 bases. The CDR3 has 13 amino acids. CDR3 coding DNA: TGTGCCAGCAGTTTGTCGGCGAACACTGAAGCTTTCTTT. It is translated as CASSLSANTEAFF.

This clonotype was counted a few times. V is TRBV25-1 and J is TRBJ2-5; the D gene could be TRBD1 or TRBD2 (5 bases each). Germline-derived CDR1 and CDR2 are MGHDK and SYGVNS. V was cut by 8 bases and J by 1 base, with 11 bases left in between. The length of the CDR3 is 13 residues. The CDR3: CASSPGPQETQYF. Written as DNA, the CDR3 is TGTGCCAGCTCCCCGGGGCCCCAAGAGACCCAGTACTTC.

J is TRBJ2-7 and V is TRBV2; possible D gene TRBD2, 6 bases. The CDR3 spans 15 residues. The germline CDR1 and CDR2 sequences are SNHLY and FYNNEI. With 4 bases removed from V and 2 bases from J, the gap between germline ends came to 15 bases. This CDR3 reads CASSGGLLGAYEQYF. In DNA form, the CDR3 reads TGTGCCAGCAGTGGGGGACTCCTGGGGGCCTACGAGCAGTACTTC.

J is TRBJ2-7 and V is TRBV21-1; the table's D call, TRBD1, has no DNA check behind it. TRBV21-1 corresponds to a pseudogene. CDR3 length: 15 residues. CDR3 sequence reads: CASSGRGGVRREQYF. In nucleotides, the CDR3 is TGTGCCAGCAGCGGAAGGGGGGGGGTCCGCCGCGAGCAGTACTTC.